This T cell receptor (beta chain) was identified during a study of cytomegalovirus exposure and HLA in healthy donors. Study as a whole: Researchers found that more than 70% of just under 400 genotyped donors fell within the Caucasian-associated ancestry cluster.

Primers for the PCR totalled 60 Vbeta and 13 Jbeta. Clones were read by immunoSEQ multiplex PCR, and TCRdb kept only the in-frame ones, dropping some. This table has around 210,000 clones, 78% appearing once. The study's findings and limits: Sequencing depth roughly uniform across donors was assumed in presence/absence analyses. Association of roughly 17,000 TCR beta sequences with HLA alleles was found at 0.05 false discovery rate in a later analysis. In a later analysis, HLA-associated TCR beta chains were more clonally expanded than equally common others.

V gave up 4 bases and J gave up 4 bases; unmatched junction bases: 9. Germline V CDR1 and CDR2: SGHRS, YFSETQ. The CDR3 is 16 amino acids. Worth noting for this clone: What it recognizes is unknown.

This TCR came from a boy between 10 and 17 years old in good health and CMV-seronegative. This chain joins TRBV5-1 and TRBJ2-2, with TRBD2 matching over 8 bases. Sequencing input: PBMCs. The CDR3 sequence: CASSLRPGGPTGELFF. CDR3 nucleotides: TGCGCCAGCAGCCTAAGGCCGGGGGGGCCCACCGGGGAGCTGTTTTTT.